This T cell receptor beta chain was sequenced for a study of CD8 T cells in ankylosing spondylitis. The study, taken as a whole, reports: Matched ankylosing spondylitis synovial fluid reportedly showed significant enrichment of disease-linked clones. A motif of fewer than ten highly homologous TCR beta variants was seen as apparently characteristic of ankylosing spondylitis blood.

By quantitative 5'-RACE with molecular barcodes, the TCR beta libraries were made. MiXCR, run by TCRdb on the 5' RACE reads, gives a single entry per CDR3 protein. Among about 240,000 distinct CDR3 sequences listed, around 9.1% were seen once. Regarding this clonotype: Its antigen remains unidentified.

With V trimmed by 6 bases and J by 3 bases, 14 bases remained unmatched. This CDR3 region has 19 residues. The sequence was obtained from a male donor with ankylosing spondylitis or in good health (not recorded which). This sequence joins TRBV12-3 or TRBV12-4 and TRBJ2-3; TRBD2 aligns across 14 bases. Sequencing was performed on blood, either unsorted or a sorted T cell fraction (not recorded which). The CDR3 loop is CASRPRLAGGLGATDTQYF. CDR3 DNA: TGTGCCAGCAGACCAAGACTAGCGGGGGGGCTGGGGGCAACAGATACGCAGTATTTT.